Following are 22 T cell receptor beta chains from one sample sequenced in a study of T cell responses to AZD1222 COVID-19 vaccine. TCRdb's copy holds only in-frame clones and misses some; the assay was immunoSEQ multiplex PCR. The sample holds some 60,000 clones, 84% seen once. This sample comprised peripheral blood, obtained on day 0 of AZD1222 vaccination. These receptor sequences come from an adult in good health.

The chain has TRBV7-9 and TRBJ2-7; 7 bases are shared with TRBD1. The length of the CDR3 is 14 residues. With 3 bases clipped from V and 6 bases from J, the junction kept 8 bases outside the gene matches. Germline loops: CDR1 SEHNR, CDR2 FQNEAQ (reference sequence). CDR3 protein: CASSFTTGQLEQYF. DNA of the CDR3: TGTGCCAGCAGCTTCACGACAGGGCAGCTCGAGCAGTACTTC.

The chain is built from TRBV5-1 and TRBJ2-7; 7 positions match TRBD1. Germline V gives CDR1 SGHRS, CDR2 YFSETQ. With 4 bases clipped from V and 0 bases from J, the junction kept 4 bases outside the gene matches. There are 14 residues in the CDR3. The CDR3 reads CASSIGGGSYEQYV. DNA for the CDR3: TGCGCCAGCAGCATAGGGGGCGGCTCCTACGAGCAGTACGTC.

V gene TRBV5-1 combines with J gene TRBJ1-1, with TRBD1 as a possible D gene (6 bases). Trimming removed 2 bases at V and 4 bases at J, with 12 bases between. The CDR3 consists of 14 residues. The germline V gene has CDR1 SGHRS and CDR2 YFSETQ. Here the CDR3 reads CASSFRGQGTEAFF. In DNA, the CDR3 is TGCGCCAGCAGCTTTCGGGGGCAAGGCACTGAAGCTTTCTTT.

CDR3 in amino acids: CASSQVLAGVNEQFF. CDR3 nucleotide sequence: TGTGCCAGCAGCCAAGTCTTAGCGGGAGTAAATGAGCAGTTCTTC. The V and J genes are TRBV14 and TRBJ2-1; 9 bases are a match to TRBD2. Germline CDR1 and CDR2: SGHDN and FVKESK. This CDR3 has 15 residues. J was trimmed by 7 bases and V by 1 base; bases with no gene match: 5. The entire variable domain, with the rest obtained from reference TRBV14 and TRBJ2-1, is as follows: EAGVTQFPSHSVIEKGQTVTLRCDPISGHDNLYWYRRVMGKEIKFLLHFVKESKQDESGMPNNRFLAERTGGTYSTLKVQPAELEDSGVYFCASSQVLAGVNEQFFGPGTRLTVL.

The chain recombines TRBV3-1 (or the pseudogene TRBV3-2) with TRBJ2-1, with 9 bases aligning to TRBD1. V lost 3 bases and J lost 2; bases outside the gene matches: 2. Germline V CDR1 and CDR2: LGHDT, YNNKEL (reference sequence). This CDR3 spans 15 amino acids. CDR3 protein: CASSHGQGTYNEQFF. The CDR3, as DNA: TGTGCCAGCAGCCATGGACAGGGGACCTACAATGAGCAGTTCTTC.

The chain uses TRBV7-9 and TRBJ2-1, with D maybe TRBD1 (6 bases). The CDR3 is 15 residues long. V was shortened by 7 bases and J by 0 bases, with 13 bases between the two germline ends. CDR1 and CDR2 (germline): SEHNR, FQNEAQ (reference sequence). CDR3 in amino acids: CASIQGSASYNEQFF. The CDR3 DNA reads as TGTGCCAGCATACAGGGATCTGCCTCCTACAATGAGCAGTTCTTC.

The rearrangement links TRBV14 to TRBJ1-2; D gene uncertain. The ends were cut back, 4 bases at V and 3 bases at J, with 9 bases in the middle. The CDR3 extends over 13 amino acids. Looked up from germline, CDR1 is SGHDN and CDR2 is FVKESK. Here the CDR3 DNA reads TGTGCCAGCAGCCCCGGCTGGGACTATGGCTACACCTTC. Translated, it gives CASSPGWDYGYTF.

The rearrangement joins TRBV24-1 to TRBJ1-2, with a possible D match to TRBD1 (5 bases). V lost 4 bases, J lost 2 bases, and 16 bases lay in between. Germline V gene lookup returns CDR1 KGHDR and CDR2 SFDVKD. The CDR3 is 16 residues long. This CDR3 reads CATSDTSGSKNYGYTF. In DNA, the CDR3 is TGTGCCACCAGTGACACGTCAGGGAGTAAGAACTATGGCTACACCTTC.

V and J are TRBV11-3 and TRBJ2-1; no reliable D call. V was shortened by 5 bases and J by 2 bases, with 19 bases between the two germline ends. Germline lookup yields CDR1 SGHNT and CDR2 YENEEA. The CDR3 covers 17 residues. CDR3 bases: TGTGCCAGCAGCCTATCCGGTGTCAGTTGGCCCTACAATGAGCAGTTCTTC. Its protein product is CASSLSGVSWPYNEQFF.

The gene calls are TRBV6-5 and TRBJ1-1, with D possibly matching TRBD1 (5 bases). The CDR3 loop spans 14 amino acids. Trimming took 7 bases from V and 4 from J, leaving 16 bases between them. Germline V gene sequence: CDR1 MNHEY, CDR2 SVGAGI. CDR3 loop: CASNAPGRITEAFF. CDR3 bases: TGTGCCAGCAATGCTCCGGGACGAATCACTGAAGCTTTCTTT.

The CDR3 region is CASRRTTITYNEQFF. The CDR3 DNA sequence: TGTGCCAGCAGGAGGACAACTATTACCTACAATGAGCAGTTCTTC. This chain joins TRBV2 and TRBJ2-1, with D maybe TRBD1 (5 bases). CDR1 is SNHLY, CDR2 FYNNEI, per germline. The CDR3 is 15 amino acids. Trimming pared 6 bases from V and 2 bases from J, leaving 14 bases between.

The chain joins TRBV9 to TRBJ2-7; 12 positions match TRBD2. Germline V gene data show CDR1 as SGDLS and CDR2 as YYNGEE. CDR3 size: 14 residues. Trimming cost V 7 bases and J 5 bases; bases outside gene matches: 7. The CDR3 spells CASGLAGGPDEQYF. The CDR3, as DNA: TGTGCCAGCGGTCTAGCGGGAGGGCCCGACGAGCAGTACTTC.

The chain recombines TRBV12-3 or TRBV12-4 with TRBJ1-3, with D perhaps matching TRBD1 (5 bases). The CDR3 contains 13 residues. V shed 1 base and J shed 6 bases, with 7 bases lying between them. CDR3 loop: CASSLGQPNTIYF. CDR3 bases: TGTGCCAGCAGTTTAGGACAGCCAAACACCATATATTTT.

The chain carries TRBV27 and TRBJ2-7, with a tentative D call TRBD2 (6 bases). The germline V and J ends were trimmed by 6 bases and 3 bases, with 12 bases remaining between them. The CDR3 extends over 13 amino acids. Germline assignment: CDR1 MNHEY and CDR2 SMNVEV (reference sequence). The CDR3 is CASSQGLFYEQYF. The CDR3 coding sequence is TGTGCCAGCAGCCAGGGACTTTTCTACGAGCAGTACTTC.

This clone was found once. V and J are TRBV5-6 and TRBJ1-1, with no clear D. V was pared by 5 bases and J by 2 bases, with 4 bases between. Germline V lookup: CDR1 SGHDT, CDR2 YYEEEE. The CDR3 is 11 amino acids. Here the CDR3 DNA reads TGTGCCAGCAGATCCAACACTGAAGCTTTCTTT. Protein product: CASRSNTEAFF.

The CDR3: CASSLLGQTSGNTIYF. CDR3 DNA sequence: TGTGCCAGCAGCCTATTGGGGCAGACCTCTGGAAACACCATATATTTT. The chain has TRBV28 and TRBJ1-3; D is perhaps TRBD1 (5 bases). V was pared by 6 bases and J by 0 bases, with 15 bases between. The CDR3 is made up of 16 amino acids. The germline CDR1 and CDR2 sequences are MDHEN and SYDVKM.

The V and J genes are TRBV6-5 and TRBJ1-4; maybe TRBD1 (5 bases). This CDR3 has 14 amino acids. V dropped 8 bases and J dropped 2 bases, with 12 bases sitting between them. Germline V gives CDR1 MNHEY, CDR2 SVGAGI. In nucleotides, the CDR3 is TGTGCCAGCCGAGGGGTGGGGACTAATGAAAAACTGTTTTTT. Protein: CASRGVGTNEKLFF.

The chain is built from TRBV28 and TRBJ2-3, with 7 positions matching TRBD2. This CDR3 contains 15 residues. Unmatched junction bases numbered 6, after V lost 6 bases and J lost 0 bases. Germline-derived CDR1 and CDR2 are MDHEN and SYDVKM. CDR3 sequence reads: CASREAGLSTDTQYF. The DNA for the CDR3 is TGTGCCAGCAGGGAAGCGGGGCTTAGCACAGATACGCAGTATTTT. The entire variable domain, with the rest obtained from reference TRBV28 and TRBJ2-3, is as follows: DVKVTQSSRYLVKRTGEKVFLECVQDMDHENMFWYRQDPGLGLRLIYFSYDVKMKEKGDIPEGYSVSREKKERFSLILESASTNQTSMYLCASREAGLSTDTQYFGPGTRLTVL.

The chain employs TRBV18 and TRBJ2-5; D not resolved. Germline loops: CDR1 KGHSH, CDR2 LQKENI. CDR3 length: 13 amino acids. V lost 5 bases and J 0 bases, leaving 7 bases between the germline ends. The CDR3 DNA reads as TGTGCCAGCTCAGCGGCGAACCAAGAGACCCAGTACTTC. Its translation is CASSAANQETQYF.

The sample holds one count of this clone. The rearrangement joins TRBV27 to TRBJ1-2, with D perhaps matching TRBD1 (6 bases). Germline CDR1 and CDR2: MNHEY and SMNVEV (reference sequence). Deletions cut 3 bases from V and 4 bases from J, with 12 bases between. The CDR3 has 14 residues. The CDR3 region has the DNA TGTGCCAGCAGTTTCCAGGGGTCGGTCTATGGCTACACCTTC. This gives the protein CASSFQGSVYGYTF.

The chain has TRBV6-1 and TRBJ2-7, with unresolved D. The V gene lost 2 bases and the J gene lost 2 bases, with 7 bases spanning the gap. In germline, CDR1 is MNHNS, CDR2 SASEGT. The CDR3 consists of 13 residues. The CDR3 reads CASSEIRPYEQYV. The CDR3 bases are TGTGCCAGCAGTGAAATTAGACCCTACGAGCAGTACGTC.

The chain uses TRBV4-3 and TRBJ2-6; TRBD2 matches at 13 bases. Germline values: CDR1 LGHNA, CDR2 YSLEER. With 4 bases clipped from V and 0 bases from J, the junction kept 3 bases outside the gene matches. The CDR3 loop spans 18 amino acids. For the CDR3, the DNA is TGCGCCAGCAGCCCGGGACTAGCGGGGAGCTCTGGGGCCAACGTCCTGACTTTC. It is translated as CASSPGLAGSSGANVLTF.